These 4 T cell receptor beta chains were sequenced from one sample in a study of blood T cell repertoires in COVID-19. Assay: immunoSEQ multiplex PCR; the TCRdb copy retains only in-frame clones and omits some. Among some 100,000 clones, approximately 92% were seen once, and the ten largest hold around 6%. Specimen: peripheral blood. These receptors were collected from an older man with acute or convalescent COVID-19.

The chain is built from TRBV9 and TRBJ2-5; D perhaps matches TRBD2 (6 bases). Deletions cut 0 bases from V and 1 base from J, with 10 bases between. This CDR3 region has 15 residues. CDR1 SGDLS and CDR2 YYNGEE come from the germline V gene. This CDR3 reads CASSVGQGGQETQYF. The CDR3 DNA reads as TGTGCCAGCAGCGTAGGCCAGGGAGGCCAAGAGACCCAGTACTTC.

This clone was seen once. J is TRBJ1-2 and V is TRBV7-8, with a possible D match to TRBD1 (5 bases). The germline gives CDR1 SGHVS, CDR2 FQNEAQ. V lost 1 base and J lost 7, with 10 bases in between. CDR3 length equals 13 residues. The CDR3 protein is CASSLGQGSGYTF. The CDR3 DNA sequence: TGTGCCAGCAGCTTAGGGCAGGGAAGTGGCTACACCTTC.

This clone has more than one count but fewer than ten. This chain links TRBV6-5 with TRBJ2-7; 7 nucleotides line up with TRBD2. The CDR3 totals 12 residues. Germline V CDR1 and CDR2: MNHEY, SVGAGI. V shed 6 bases, J shed 3 bases, and the junction held 2 bases outside the gene matches. The CDR3 bases are TGTGCCAGCAGGGCGGGAGACTACGAGCAGTACTTC. Protein product: CASRAGDYEQYF.

This clone was counted once. CDR3 in DNA: TGTGCCAGCAGCCCCGGACAGGGTATCAATGAGCAGTTCTTC. Its translation is CASSPGQGINEQFF. This chain joins TRBV7-6 and TRBJ2-1; 8 positions agree with TRBD1. The ends lost 5 bases at V and 6 bases at J; junction bases unmatched: 6. The CDR3 is made up of 14 amino acids. Germline lookup yields CDR1 SGHVS and CDR2 FNYEAQ.